Sequencing of this T cell receptor beta chain was carried out in a study of shared clonotypes between healthy human individuals. CDR1 and CDR2 from the germline V gene are LGHNT and FRNRAP. Trimming left V 1 base short and J 4 bases short, with 7 bases between. The CDR3 is 14 amino acids. Here immunoSEQ multiplex PCR was the method, and the copy in TCRdb shows in-frame clones only, minus some. The table has 1.4 million to 1.5 million clones, roughly 96% seen once. The chain employs TRBV12-5 and TRBJ2-2; D is ambiguous. Material for sequencing was naive CD4+ T cells sorted from blood. Subset meaning: CD45RA+ positively selected. The source is a man aged 25-45 years in good health. The CDR3 bases are TGTGCTAGTGGTTTGGGTCTTGCCACCGGGGAGCTGTTTTTT. Amino acid sequence: CASGLGLATGELFF.